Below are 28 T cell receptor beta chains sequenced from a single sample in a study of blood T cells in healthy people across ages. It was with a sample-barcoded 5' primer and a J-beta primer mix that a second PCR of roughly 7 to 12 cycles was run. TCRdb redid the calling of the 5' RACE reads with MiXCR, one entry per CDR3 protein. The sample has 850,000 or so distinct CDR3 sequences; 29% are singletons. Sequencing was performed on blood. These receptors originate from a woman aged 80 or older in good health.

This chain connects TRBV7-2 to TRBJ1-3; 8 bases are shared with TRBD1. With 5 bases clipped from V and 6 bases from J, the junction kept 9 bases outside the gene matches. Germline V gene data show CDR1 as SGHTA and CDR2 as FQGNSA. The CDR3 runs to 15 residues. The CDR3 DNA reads TGTGCCAGCAGCATATCCACAGGGGGTAAAAACACCATATATTTT. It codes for CASSISTGGKNTIYF.

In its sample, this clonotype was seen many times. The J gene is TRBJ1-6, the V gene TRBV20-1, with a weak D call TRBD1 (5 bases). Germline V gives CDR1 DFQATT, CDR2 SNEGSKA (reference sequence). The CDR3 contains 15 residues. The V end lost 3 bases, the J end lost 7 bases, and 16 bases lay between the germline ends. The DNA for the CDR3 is TGCAGTGCTAGTGCGGGGGGGGTTCGGAATTCACCCCTCCACTTT. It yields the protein CSASAGGVRNSPLHF.

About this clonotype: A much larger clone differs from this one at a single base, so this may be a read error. CDR3 coding DNA: TGTGCCAGCAGCTGCCTTGGGGTAGCGGATCAAGAGACCCAGTACTTC. Protein product: CASSCLGVADQETQYF. This chain joins TRBV3-1 and TRBJ2-5; possibly TRBD2 for D (6 bases). Trimming removed 5 bases at V and 2 bases at J, with 18 bases between. This CDR3 comprises 16 residues. Germline V gene data show CDR1 as LGHDT and CDR2 as YNNKEL (reference sequence).

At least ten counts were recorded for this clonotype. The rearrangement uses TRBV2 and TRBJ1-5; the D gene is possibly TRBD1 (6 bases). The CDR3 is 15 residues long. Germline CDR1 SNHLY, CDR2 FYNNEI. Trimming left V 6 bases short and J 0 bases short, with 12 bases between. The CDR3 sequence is CASRRGHNSNQPQHF. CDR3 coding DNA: TGTGCCAGCAGGAGGGGACATAATAGCAATCAGCCCCAGCATTTT.

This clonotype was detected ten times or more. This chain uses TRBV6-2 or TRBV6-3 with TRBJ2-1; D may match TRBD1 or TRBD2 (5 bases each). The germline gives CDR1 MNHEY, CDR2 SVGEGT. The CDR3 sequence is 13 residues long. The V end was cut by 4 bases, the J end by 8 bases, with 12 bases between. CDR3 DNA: TGTGCCAGCAGTTTCGGGGCTGGTGATGAGCAGTTCTTC. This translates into CASSFGAGDEQFF.

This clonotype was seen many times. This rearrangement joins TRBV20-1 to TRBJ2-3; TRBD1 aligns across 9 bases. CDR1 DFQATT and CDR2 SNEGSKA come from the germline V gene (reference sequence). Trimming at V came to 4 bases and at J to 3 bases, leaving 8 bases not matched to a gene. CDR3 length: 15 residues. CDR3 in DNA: TGCAGTGCTAAGCTAGACAGGGGGGCAACAGATACGCAGTATTTT. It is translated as CSAKLDRGATDTQYF.

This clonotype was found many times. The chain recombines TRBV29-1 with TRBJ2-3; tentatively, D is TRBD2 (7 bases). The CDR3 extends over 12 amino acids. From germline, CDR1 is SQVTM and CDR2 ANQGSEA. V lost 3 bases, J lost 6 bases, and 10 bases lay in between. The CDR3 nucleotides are TGCAGCGTTGACAGGGGAGGGGATACGCAGTATTTT. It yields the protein CSVDRGGDTQYF.

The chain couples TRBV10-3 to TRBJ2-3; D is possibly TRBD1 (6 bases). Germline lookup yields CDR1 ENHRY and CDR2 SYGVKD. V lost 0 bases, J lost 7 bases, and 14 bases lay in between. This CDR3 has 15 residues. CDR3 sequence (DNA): TGTGCCATCAGTGAGTCCACAGGGAGTAGTAATACGCAGTATTTT. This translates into CAISESTGSSNTQYF.

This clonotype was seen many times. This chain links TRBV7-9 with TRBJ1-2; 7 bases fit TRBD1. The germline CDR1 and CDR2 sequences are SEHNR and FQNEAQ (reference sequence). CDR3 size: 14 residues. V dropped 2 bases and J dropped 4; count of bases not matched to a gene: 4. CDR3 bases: TGTGCCAGCAGCTTAACAGGGGTAATCTATGGCTACACCTTC. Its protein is CASSLTGVIYGYTF. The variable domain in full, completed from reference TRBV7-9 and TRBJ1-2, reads DTGVSQNPRHKITKRGQNVTFRCDPISEHNRLYWYRQTLGQGPEFLTYFQNEAQLEKSRLLSDRFSAERPKGSFSTLEIQRTEQGDSAMYLCASSLTGVIYGYTFGSGTRLTVV.

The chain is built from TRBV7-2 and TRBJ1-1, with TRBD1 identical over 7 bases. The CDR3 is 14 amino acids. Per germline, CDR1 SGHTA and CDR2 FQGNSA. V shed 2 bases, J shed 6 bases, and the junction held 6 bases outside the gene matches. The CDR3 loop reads CASSLYRGLAEAFF. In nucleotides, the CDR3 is TGTGCCAGCAGCTTATACAGGGGTTTGGCTGAAGCTTTCTTT.

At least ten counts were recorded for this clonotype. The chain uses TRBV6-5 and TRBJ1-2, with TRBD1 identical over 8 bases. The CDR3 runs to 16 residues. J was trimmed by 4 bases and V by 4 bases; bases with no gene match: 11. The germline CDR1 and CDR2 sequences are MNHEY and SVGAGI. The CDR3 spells CASSSGQGISSYGYTF. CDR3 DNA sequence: TGTGCCAGCAGTTCTGGACAGGGTATTTCTAGCTATGGCTACACCTTC.

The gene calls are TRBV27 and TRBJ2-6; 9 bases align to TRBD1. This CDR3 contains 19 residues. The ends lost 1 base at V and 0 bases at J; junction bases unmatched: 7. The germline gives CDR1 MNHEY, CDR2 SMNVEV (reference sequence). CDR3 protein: CASSLLGQGFLSGANVLTF. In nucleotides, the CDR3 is TGTGCCAGCAGTTTATTGGGACAGGGTTTCCTCTCTGGGGCCAACGTCCTGACTTTC.

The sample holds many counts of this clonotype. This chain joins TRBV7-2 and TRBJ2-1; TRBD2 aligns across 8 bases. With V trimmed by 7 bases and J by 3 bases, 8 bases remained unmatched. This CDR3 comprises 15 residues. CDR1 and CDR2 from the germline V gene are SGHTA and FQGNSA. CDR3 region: CASTYTGTSYNEQFF. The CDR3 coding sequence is TGTGCCAGCACATATACCGGGACTAGCTACAATGAGCAGTTCTTC.

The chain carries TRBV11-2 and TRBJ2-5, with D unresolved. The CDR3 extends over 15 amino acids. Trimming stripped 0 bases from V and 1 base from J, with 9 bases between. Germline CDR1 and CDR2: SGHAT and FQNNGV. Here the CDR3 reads CASSLDGYSQETQYF. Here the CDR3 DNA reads TGTGCCAGCAGCTTAGATGGGTACAGCCAAGAGACCCAGTACTTC.

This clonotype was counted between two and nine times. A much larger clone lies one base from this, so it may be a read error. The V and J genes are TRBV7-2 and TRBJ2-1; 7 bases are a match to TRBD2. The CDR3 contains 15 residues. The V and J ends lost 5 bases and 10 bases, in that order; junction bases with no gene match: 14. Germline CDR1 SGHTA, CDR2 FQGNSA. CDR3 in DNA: TGTGCCAGCAGCCGCGGGGGTGGTTCCTCCTACGAGCAGTTCTTC. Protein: CASSRGGGSSYEQFF.

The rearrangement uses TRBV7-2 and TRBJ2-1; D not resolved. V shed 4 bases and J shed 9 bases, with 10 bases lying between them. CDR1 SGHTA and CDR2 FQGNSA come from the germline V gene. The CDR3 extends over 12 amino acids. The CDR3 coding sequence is TGTGCCAGCAGCTCCGGACCCGTTGAGCAGTTCTTC. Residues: CASSSGPVEQFF.

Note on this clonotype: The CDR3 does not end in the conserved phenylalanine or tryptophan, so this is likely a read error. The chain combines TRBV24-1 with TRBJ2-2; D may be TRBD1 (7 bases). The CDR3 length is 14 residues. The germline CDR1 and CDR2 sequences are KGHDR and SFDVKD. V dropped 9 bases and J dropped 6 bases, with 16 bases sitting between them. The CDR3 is CATSSSGGPGELFL. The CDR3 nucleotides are TGTGCCACCTCAAGTTCAGGGGGGCCCGGGGAGCTGTTTTTG.

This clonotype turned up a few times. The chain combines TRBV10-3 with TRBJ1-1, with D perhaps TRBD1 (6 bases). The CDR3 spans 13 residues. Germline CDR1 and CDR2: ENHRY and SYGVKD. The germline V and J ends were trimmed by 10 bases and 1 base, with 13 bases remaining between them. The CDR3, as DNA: TGTGCCACACAGGGACAACGGAACACTGAAGCTTTCTTT. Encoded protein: CATQGQRNTEAFF.

CDR3 sequence (DNA): TGTGCCAGCAGCTTATTTGGGGGGGATGAAAAACTGTTTTTT. This gives the protein CASSLFGGDEKLFF. The gene calls are TRBV7-6 and TRBJ1-4; the D gene is possibly TRBD1 (5 bases). CDR1 SGHVS and CDR2 FNYEAQ come from the germline V gene. V lost 2 bases and J lost 6, with 10 bases in between. CDR3 length: 14 residues.

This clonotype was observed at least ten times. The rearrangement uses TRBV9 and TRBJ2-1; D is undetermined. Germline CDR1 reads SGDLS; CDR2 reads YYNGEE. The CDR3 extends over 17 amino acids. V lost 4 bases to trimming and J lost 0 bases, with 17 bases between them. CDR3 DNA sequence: TGTGCCAGCAGCCCACGTGGGCGACAACACTCCTACAATGAGCAGTTCTTC. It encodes CASSPRGRQHSYNEQFF.

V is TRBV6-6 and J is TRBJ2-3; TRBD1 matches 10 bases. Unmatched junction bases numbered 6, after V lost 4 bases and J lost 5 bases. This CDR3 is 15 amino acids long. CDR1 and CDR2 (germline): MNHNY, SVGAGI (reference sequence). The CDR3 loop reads CASSSRTGGGDTQYF. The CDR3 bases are TGTGCCAGCAGTTCTAGGACAGGGGGAGGAGATACGCAGTATTTT.

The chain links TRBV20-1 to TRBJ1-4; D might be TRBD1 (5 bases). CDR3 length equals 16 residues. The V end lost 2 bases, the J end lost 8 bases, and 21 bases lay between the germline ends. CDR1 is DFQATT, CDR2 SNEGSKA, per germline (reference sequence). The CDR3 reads CSARSDKGRRDEKLFF. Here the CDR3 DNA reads TGCAGTGCTAGATCCGACAAAGGACGGAGGGACGAAAAACTGTTTTTT.

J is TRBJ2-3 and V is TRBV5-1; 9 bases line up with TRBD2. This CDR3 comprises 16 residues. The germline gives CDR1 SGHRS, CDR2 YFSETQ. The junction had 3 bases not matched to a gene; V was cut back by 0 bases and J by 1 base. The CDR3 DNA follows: TGCGCCAGCAGCTTGGCTATAGCGGGGGGCACAGATACGCAGTATTTT. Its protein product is CASSLAIAGGTDTQYF.

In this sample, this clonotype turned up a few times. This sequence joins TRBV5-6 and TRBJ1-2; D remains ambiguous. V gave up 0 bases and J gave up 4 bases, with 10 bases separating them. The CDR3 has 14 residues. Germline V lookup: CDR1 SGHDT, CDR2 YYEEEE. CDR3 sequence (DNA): TGTGCCAGCAGCTTGGCCGGGCAGGTCTATGGCTACACCTTC. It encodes CASSLAGQVYGYTF.

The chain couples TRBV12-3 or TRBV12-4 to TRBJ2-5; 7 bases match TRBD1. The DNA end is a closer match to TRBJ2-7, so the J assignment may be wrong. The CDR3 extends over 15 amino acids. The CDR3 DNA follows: TGTGCCAGCAGTCCCGCCGGGACAGCCTTCTCCGAGCAGTACTTC. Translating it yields CASSPAGTAFSEQYF.

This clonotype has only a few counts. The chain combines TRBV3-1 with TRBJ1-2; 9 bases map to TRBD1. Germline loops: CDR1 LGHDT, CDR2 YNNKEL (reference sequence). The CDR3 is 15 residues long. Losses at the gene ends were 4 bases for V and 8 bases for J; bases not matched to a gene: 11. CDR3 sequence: CASSPRTGEFGGYTF. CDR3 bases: TGTGCCAGCAGCCCCCGGACAGGGGAGTTTGGGGGCTACACCTTC.

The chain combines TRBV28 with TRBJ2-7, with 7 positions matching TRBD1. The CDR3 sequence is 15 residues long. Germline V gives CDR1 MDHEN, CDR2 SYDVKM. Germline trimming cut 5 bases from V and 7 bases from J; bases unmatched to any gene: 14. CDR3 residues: CASSQQGQAYNEQYF. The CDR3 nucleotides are TGTGCCAGCAGTCAACAGGGGCAGGCCTACAATGAGCAGTACTTC.

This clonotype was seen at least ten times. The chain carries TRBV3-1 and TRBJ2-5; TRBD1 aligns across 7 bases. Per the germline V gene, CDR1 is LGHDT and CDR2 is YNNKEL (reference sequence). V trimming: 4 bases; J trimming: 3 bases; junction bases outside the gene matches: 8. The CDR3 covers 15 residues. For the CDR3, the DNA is TGTGCCAGCAGCCCTGCCCCCGGACAGGAAGAGACCCAGTACTTC. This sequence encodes CASSPAPGQEETQYF.